This T cell receptor beta chain was recovered during a study of patients and donors after allogeneic stem cell transplantation. The CDR3 runs to 17 residues. The ends lost 1 base at V and 7 bases at J; junction bases unmatched: 8. Germline CDR1 is LGHNA and CDR2 is YSLEER. TCRdb re-called the RT-PCR reads with MiXCR, one entry per CDR3 protein. This table has 150,000 to 200,000 distinct CDR3 sequences, 30% appearing once. Sequences were obtained from blood, either unsorted or a sorted T cell fraction (not recorded which). This TCR derives from a human donor who was either an allogeneic HSCT recipient or a stem cell or donor lymphocyte infusion donor (not recorded which). It is not recorded whose cells these are; they may come from a transplant donor. The V gene is TRBV4-3, the J gene TRBJ1-6; 9 positions match TRBD1. CDR3 residues: CASSQGNPDRGNSPLHF. In nucleotides, the CDR3 is TGCGCCAGCAGCCAAGGAAACCCGGACAGGGGAAATTCACCCCTCCACTTT.